Each of the 7 T cell receptor beta chains below was sequenced from the same sample in a study of T cells in Graves' hyperthyroidism and ophthalmopathy. Researchers took RNA transcripts and amplified the TCR beta CDR3 regions from them. In the first-round RT-PCR of the TCR CDR3, the HTBI primer set was used. TCRdb analysed the multiplex PCR reads with MiXCR anew, one entry per CDR3 protein. The sample gives more than 300,000 distinct CDR3 sequences, around 20% of which show up once; 40% to 45% is in the top ten. Sequencing input: blood. The receptor set was obtained from a man aged 18 to 29 with Graves' ophthalmopathy.

This clonotype was detected only a few times. J is TRBJ1-1 and V is TRBV5-5; D unclear. The CDR3 extends over 16 amino acids. Per germline, CDR1 SGHKS and CDR2 YYEKEE (reference sequence). V lost 5 bases and J 5 bases, leaving 22 bases between the germline ends. CDR3 in amino acids: CASSRGLPTPVTEAFF. For the CDR3, the DNA is TGTGCCAGCAGTCGCGGACTCCCTACGCCGGTAACTGAAGCTTTCTTT.

In this sample, this clonotype turned up many times. V is TRBV3-1 and J is TRBJ2-7; 13 nucleotides align to TRBD2. Germline V gene data show CDR1 as LGHDT and CDR2 as YNNKEL (reference sequence). The CDR3 has 17 residues. With V trimmed by 5 bases and J by 2 bases, 9 bases remained unmatched. The CDR3 DNA is TGTGCCAGCAGCGAGACTAGCGGGGGGACGGGCACCTACGAGCAGTACTTC. It encodes CASSETSGGTGTYEQYF.

Concerning this clonotype: Relative to the germline gene, one junction end is altered; a read error may explain this. The rearrangement uses TRBV12-3 or TRBV12-4 and TRBJ1-2; D not resolved. The CDR3 has 13 amino acids. DNA of the CDR3: TGTGCCGGCAGTTTCGTATCTAACTATGGCTACACCTTC. Protein product: CAGSFVSNYGYTF.

This clonotype came up many times. This rearrangement joins TRBV2 to TRBJ1-2; no clear D gene. Germline V gene sequence: CDR1 SNHLY, CDR2 FYNNEI. Trimming removed 9 bases from V and 6 bases from J, with 20 bases in between. CDR3 length: 14 residues. The CDR3, as DNA: TGTGCCAGACTCCTGCGAACGGAGGGTGATGGCTACACCTTC. Its translation is CARLLRTEGDGYTF.

The V and J genes are TRBV24-1 and TRBJ1-1; TRBD1 aligns across 7 bases. V was clipped by 4 bases and J by 8 bases; unmatched bases: 9. Germline V gene sequence: CDR1 KGHDR, CDR2 SFDVKD. CDR3 size: 14 residues. CDR3 bases: TGTGCCACCAGTGACTCTACTTGGGACAGCGAAGCTTTCTTT. It specifies CATSDSTWDSEAFF.

This clonotype was found many times. The gene calls are TRBV18 and TRBJ2-7; 8 bases are a match to TRBD1. J gave up 5 bases and V 3 bases, and 3 bases lay outside the gene matches. Germline lookup yields CDR1 KGHSH and CDR2 LQKENI. The CDR3 is made up of 13 amino acids. CDR3 sequence reads: CASSPMTGDEQYF. The CDR3 bases are TGTGCCAGCTCACCTATGACAGGGGACGAGCAGTACTTC. Complete variable domain (other parts from reference TRBV18 and TRBJ2-7): NAGVMQNPRHLVRRRGQEARLRCSPMKGHSHVYWYRQLPEEGLKFMVYLQKENIIDESGMPKERFSAEFPKEGPSILRIQQVVRGDSAAYFCASSPMTGDEQYFGPGTRLTVT.

This chain connects TRBV5-1 to TRBJ2-7; 8 bases map to TRBD1. V was pared by 4 bases and J by 2 bases, with 11 bases of the junction left unmatched. This CDR3 has 16 residues. CDR1 and CDR2 from the germline V gene are SGHRS and YFSETQ. The CDR3 region has the DNA TGCGCCAGCAGCCGTCCTTCCGGGACAGGCACCTACGAGCAGTACTTC. It yields the protein CASSRPSGTGTYEQYF.